Following are 10 T cell receptor beta chains from one sample sequenced in a study of blood T cell repertoires in COVID-19. Only in-frame clones appear in the TCRdb table, and some are missing; sequencing was by immunoSEQ multiplex PCR. The sample contains 210,000 or so clones, around 80% of which appear only once. The material sequenced was PBMCs or T cells enriched from blood (not recorded which). These TCRs come from a man in his fifties or sixties who had recovered from COVID-19.

V is TRBV7-8 and J is TRBJ2-2; TRBD1 is a possible D gene (5 bases). Germline CDR1 SGHVS, CDR2 FQNEAQ. The germline V and J ends were trimmed by 1 base and 0 bases, with 15 bases remaining between them. CDR3 size: 18 residues. The CDR3 protein is CASSLEWQGSANTGELFF. The CDR3 nucleotides are TGTGCCAGCAGCTTAGAATGGCAGGGCAGCGCGAACACCGGGGAGCTGTTTTTT.

The chain is built from TRBV5-1 and TRBJ1-1; 8 bases map to TRBD1. The ends lost 3 bases at V and 3 bases at J; junction bases unmatched: 7. This CDR3 has 15 residues. Germline V gene sequence: CDR1 SGHRS, CDR2 YFSETQ. CDR3 nucleotides: TGCGCCAGCAGCTCGGAACAGGGGGTACACACTGAAGCTTTCTTT. Residues: CASSSEQGVHTEAFF.

The gene calls are TRBV29-1 and TRBJ2-5, with D maybe TRBD2 (7 bases). V lost 0 bases and J 5 bases, leaving 19 bases between the germline ends. This CDR3 spans 16 amino acids. CDR1 and CDR2 (germline): SQVTM, ANQGSEA. The CDR3 nucleotides are TGCAGCGTTGAAGAGCTTGAGGGGGGGCGATCGGAGACCCAGTACTTC. Translated: CSVEELEGGRSETQYF.

V is TRBV19 and J is TRBJ1-5; weak D call: TRBD1 (6 bases). V was trimmed by 1 base and J by 0 bases, leaving 10 bases between them. CDR1 and CDR2 (germline): LNHDA, SQIVND (reference sequence). This CDR3 region has 16 residues. For the CDR3, the DNA is TGTGCCAGTAGTATAGGGACAGTCCTTAGCAATCAGCCCCAGCATTTT. Translating gives CASSIGTVLSNQPQHF.

This clone was counted a single time. This chain joins TRBV5-1 and TRBJ1-4, with TRBD1 matching 11 bases. After removal of 5 bases from V and 0 bases from J, the junction contained 6 bases not matched to a gene. The CDR3 has 17 amino acids. Germline CDR1 SGHRS, CDR2 YFSETQ. CDR3 protein: CASSQDRGPATNEKLFF. The CDR3 DNA sequence: TGCGCCAGCAGTCAGGACAGGGGGCCCGCAACTAATGAAAAACTGTTTTTT.

The V gene is TRBV5-4, the J gene TRBJ1-1; D is perhaps TRBD1 (5 bases). Germline loops: CDR1 SGHNT, CDR2 YYREEE (reference sequence). The CDR3 length is 12 residues. With 1 base removed from V and 7 bases from J, the gap between germline ends came to 8 bases. CDR3 loop: CASSLLTGEAFF. Written as DNA, the CDR3 is TGTGCCAGCAGCTTGTTAACAGGTGAAGCTTTCTTT.

The CDR3 loop reads CASSLMEQGKYF. CDR3 coding DNA: TGTGCCAGCAGCTTGATGGAACAGGGCAAGTATTTT. This sequence joins TRBV7-2 and TRBJ2-3, with a tentative D call TRBD1 (6 bases). CDR3 length: 12 residues. V lost 3 bases and J 13 bases, leaving 14 bases between the germline ends. CDR1 is SGHTA, CDR2 FQGNSA, per germline.

The V and J genes are TRBV5-6 and TRBJ1-1; 9 nucleotides agree with TRBD1. This CDR3 contains 14 residues. CDR1 is SGHDT, CDR2 YYEEEE, per germline. With V trimmed by 0 bases and J by 3 bases, 0 bases remained unmatched. CDR3 DNA sequence: TGTGCCAGCAGCTTGGGGGACAGGGACACTGAAGCTTTCTTT. It codes for CASSLGDRDTEAFF. The whole variable domain, filled in from reference TRBV5-6 and TRBJ1-1, reads DAGVTQSPTHLIKTRGQQVTLRCSPKSGHDTVSWYQQALGQGPQFIFQYYEEEERQRGNFPDRFSGHQFPNYSSELNVNALLLGDSALYLCASSLGDRDTEAFFGQGTRLTVV.

This clone has only one observation. The chain uses TRBV15 and TRBJ1-1, with a possible D match to TRBD1 (5 bases). The V end was cut by 0 bases, the J end by 3 bases, with 11 bases between. This CDR3 has 15 amino acids. CDR1 is LNHNV, CDR2 YYDKDF, per germline (reference sequence). The CDR3 DNA sequence: TGTGCCACCAGCAGAGATCGGGGGAGCTACACTGAAGCTTTCTTT. It is translated as CATSRDRGSYTEAFF.

The genes are TRBV5-1 and TRBJ1-1; 7 bases align to TRBD1. The CDR3 totals 13 residues. V was clipped by 1 base and J by 3 bases; unmatched bases: 0. CDR1 SGHRS and CDR2 YFSETQ come from the germline V gene. DNA of the CDR3: TGCGCCAGCAGCTTGACAGGGGACACTGAAGCTTTCTTT. Its protein is CASSLTGDTEAFF.